Sequencing of this T cell receptor (beta chain) was carried out in a study of blood T cell repertoires in COVID-19 (dated by TCRdb to the early 2020s). About the full investigation: Samples covering the acute and convalescent phases of COVID-19 were provided by collaborators in the United States, Italy and Spain. Samples came from the ongoing ImmuneRACE study (first 160 participants) plus 1,254 subjects from 6 global collaborators. Deeply sampled blood TCRbeta repertoires from subjects exposed to, actively infected with, or recovered from COVID-19 were included in the dataset. The repertoires were released in a freely available public database intended as a resource for research on the immune response to SARS-CoV-2. The material from the prospective study consisted of cDNA or gDNA derived from T cells, B-cell-depleted T cells, or PBMCs. Nearly every sample came with metadata listing a de-identified subject ID, COVID-19 status, age in years and sex. Where available, HLA class I and class II types were taken from metadata supplied by the sample provider and were not determined by assay-based typing.

Whole blood was collected in K2EDTA tubes by collaborating institutions according to the institutions' own protocols. Collaborator samples were shipped for TCRbeta analysis as frozen whole blood, isolated PBMCs, or DNA extracted from either sample type. The cysteine opens and the phenylalanine closes a CDR3 of 14 amino acids. Only the CDR3 portion is preserved as DNA: 42 bases, with reading frame beginning at the first base. V has 6 bases trimmed and J has 2 bases trimmed; junction bases matching no gene number 7. Looking up the germline V gene yields CDR1 SGHTA and CDR2 FQGNSA. The investigation overall reported the following: The amount of clinical and demographic metadata varied by source and participant and was provided uncurated.

Concerning this clone: The target of this receptor is not known. Nothing much larger sits one base from this clone, and base qualities are not available.

The immunoSEQ Assay, a bias-controlled multiplex PCR, was used to amplify TCRbeta CDR3 regions from genomic DNA. The authors' analysis ran thus. Within the assay, amplification of reference gene primers was used to estimate how many nucleated cells each sample contained. To quantify the absolute abundance of each unique TCRbeta CDR3 rearrangement, sequence reads were collapsed and filtered. For each sample, productive Simpson clonality was calculated by taking the square root of Simpson's diversity index across productive rearrangements. This immuneACCESS table, as held by TCRdb, lists in-frame sequences with V and J called but not all clones. Of the missing ones, under half trace to an unresolved V gene in checked studies; the others have no known cause. Clone size and V and J calls were adopted from that table, with D and trimming inferred from the DNA. Present in this sample are 35,000 to 55,000 clones, more than 70% of which were seen just once. Around 3.5% of the sample belongs to the ten largest clones.

Material: peripheral blood. The chain joins TRBV7-2 to TRBJ2-7; TRBD1 aligns with 7 central bases. The receptor was isolated from a human donor in a cohort sampled during active COVID-19. The bases are TGTGCCAGCAGATACCCGGGACAGCCCTACGAGCAGTACTTC. It translates as CASRYPGQPYEQYF.